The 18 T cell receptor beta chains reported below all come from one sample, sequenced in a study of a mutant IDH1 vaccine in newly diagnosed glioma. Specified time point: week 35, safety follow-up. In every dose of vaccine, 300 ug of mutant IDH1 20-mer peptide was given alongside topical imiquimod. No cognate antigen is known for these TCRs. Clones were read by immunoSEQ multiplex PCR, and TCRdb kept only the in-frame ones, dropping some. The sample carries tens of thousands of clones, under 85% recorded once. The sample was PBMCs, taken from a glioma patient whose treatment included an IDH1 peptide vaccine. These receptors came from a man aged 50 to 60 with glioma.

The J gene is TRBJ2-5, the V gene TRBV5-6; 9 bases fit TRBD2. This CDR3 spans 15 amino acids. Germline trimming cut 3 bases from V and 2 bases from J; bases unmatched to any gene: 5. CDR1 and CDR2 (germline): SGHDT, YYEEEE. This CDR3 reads CASSSIAGDQETQYF. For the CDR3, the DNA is TGTGCCAGCAGCTCGATAGCGGGGGATCAAGAGACCCAGTACTTC.

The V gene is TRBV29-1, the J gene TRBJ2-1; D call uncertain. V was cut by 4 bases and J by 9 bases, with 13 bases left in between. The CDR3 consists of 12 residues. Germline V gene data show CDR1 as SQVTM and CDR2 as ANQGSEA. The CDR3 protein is CSVVRRSGEQFF. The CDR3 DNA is TGCAGCGTTGTAAGGCGAAGTGGTGAGCAGTTCTTC.

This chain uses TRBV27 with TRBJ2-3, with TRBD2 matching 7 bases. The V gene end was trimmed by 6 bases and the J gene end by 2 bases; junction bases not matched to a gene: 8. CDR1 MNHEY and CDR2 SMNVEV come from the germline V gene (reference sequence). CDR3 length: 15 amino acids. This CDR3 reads CASRFSSGHTDTQYF. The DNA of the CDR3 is TGTGCCAGCAGGTTCTCTAGCGGTCACACAGATACGCAGTATTTT.

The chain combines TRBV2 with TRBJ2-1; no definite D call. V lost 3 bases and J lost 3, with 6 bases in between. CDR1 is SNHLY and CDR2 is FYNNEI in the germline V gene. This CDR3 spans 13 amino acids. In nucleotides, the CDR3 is TGTGCCAGCAGTGACTCAGTCTACAATGAGCAGTTCTTC. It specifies CASSDSVYNEQFF.

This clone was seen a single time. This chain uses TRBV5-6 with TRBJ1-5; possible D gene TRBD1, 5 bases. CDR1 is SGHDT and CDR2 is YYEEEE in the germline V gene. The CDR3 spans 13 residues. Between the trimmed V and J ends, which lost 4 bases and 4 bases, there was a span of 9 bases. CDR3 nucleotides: TGTGCCAGCAGCCCAGGGTTGAATCAGCCCCAGCATTTT. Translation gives CASSPGLNQPQHF.

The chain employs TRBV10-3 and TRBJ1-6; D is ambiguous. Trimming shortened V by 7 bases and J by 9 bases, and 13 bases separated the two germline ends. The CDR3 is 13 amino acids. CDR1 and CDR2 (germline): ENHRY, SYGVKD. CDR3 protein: CAINPDGSSPLHF. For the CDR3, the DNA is TGTGCCATCAACCCCGATGGAAGTTCACCCCTCCACTTT.

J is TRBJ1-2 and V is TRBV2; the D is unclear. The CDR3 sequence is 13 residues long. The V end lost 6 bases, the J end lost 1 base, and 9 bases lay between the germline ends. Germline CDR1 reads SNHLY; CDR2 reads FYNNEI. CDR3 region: CASSLGLNYGYTF. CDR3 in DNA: TGTGCCAGCAGCCTCGGACTTAACTATGGCTACACCTTC.

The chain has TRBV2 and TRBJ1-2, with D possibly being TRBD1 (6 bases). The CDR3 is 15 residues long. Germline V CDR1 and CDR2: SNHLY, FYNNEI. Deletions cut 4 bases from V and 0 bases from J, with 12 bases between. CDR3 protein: CASSVSDSSNYGYTF. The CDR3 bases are TGTGCCAGCAGTGTTTCGGACAGCTCTAACTATGGCTACACCTTC.

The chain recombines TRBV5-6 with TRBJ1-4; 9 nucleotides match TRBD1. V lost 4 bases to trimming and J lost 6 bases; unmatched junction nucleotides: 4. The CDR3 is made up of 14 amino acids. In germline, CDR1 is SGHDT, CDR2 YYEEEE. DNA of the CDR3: TGTGCCAGCAGCAGGACAGGGGAGGATGAAAAACTGTTTTTT. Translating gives CASSRTGEDEKLFF. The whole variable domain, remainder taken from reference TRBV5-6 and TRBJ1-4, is DAGVTQSPTHLIKTRGQQVTLRCSPKSGHDTVSWYQQALGQGPQFIFQYYEEEERQRGNFPDRFSGHQFPNYSSELNVNALLLGDSALYLCASSRTGEDEKLFFGSGTQLSVL.

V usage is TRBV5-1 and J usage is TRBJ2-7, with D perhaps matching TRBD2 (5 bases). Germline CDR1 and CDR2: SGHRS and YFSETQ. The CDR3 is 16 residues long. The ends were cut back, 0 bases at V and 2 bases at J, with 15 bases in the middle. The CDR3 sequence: CASSLGRPFGAYEQYF. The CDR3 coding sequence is TGCGCCAGCAGCTTGGGCCGTCCATTCGGGGCCTACGAGCAGTACTTC.

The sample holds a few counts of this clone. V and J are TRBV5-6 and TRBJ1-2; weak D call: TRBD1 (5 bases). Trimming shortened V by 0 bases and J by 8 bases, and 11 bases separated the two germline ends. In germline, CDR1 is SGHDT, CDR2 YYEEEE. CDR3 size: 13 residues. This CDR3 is CASSLGRGGGYTF. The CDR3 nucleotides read TGTGCCAGCAGCTTGGGAAGGGGTGGCGGCTACACCTTC.

CDR3 nucleotide sequence: TGTGCCAGCAGCATTGGACAGGGGTTCAGGTCACCCCTCCACTTT. Amino acids: CASSIGQGFRSPLHF. The rearrangement links TRBV6-5 to TRBJ1-6; 9 positions match TRBD1. The CDR3 contains 15 residues. With V trimmed by 6 bases and J by 10 bases, 10 bases remained unmatched. The germline gives CDR1 MNHEY, CDR2 SVGAGI.

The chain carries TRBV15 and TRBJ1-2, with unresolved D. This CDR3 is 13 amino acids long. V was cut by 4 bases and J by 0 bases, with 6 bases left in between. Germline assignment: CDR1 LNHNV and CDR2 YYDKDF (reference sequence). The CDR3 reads CATSIGTNYGYTF. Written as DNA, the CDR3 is TGTGCCACCAGCATTGGCACTAACTATGGCTACACCTTC.

For the CDR3, the DNA is TGTGCCAGCAGCGCCCGGGAGACCCAGTACTTC. It encodes CASSARETQYF. The chain couples TRBV6-5 to TRBJ2-5; no clear D gene. Germline values: CDR1 MNHEY, CDR2 SVGAGI. The CDR3 runs 11 residues. Trimming removed 6 bases at V and 5 bases at J, with 7 bases between.

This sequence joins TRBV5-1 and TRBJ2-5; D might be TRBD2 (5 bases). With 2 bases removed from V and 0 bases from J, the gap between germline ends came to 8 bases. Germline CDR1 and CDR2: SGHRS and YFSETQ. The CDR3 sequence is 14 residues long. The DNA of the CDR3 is TGCGCCAGCAGCTTTTCGAGGGACCAAGAGACCCAGTACTTC. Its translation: CASSFSRDQETQYF.

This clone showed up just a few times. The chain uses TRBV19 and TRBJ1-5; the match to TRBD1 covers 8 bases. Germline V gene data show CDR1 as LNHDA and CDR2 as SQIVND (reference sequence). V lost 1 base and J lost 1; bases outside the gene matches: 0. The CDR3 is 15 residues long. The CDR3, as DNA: TGTGCCAGTAGTATAGGGACAGGGAGCAATCAGCCCCAGCATTTT. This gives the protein CASSIGTGSNQPQHF.

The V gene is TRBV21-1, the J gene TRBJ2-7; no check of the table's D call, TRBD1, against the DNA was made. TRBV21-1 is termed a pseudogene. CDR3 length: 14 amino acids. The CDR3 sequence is CASSELSTDREQYF. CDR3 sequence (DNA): TGTGCCAGCAGCGAACTATCGACGGACAGGGAGCAGTACTTC.

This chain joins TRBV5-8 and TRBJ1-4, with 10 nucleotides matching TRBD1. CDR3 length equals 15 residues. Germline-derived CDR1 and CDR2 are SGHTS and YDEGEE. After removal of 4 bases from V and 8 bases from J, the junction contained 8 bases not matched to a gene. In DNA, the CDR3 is TGTGCCAGCAGCCTTGGGACAGGGGACGGAGAAAAACTGTTTTTT. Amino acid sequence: CASSLGTGDGEKLFF. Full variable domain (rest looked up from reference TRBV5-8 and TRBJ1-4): EAGVTQSPTHLIKTRGQQATLRCSPISGHTSVYWYQQALGLGLQFLLWYDEGEERNRGNFPPRFSGRQFPNYSSELNVNALELEDSALYLCASSLGTGDGEKLFFGSGTQLSVL.